This T cell receptor (beta chain) was obtained from a study of cytomegalovirus exposure and HLA in healthy donors. General observations from the study: Later, an analysis found that TCR clusters from the first cohort tended to co-occur in the 95 to 150 validation repertoires. Among the CMV-associated chains, a few were confirmed in vitro as specific for CMV antigens. The study flagged about 150 TCR beta chains as cytomegalovirus-associated.

With V trimmed by 1 base and J by 5 bases, 14 bases remained unmatched. The CDR3 loop spans 17 amino acids. Germline V CDR1 and CDR2: SGDLS, YYNGEE. Method: immunoSEQ multiplex PCR; TCRdb's copy keeps in-frame clones and lacks some. The sample has over 100,000 clones; roughly 90% are singletons. As regards this clone: Its antigen is not known.

V usage is TRBV9 and J usage is TRBJ2-5; 7 nucleotides line up with TRBD1. Sequenced: PBMCs. The sequence was collected from a woman under 30 in good health and CMV-seronegative. As DNA, the CDR3 is TGTGCCAGCAGCGTACAGGCCCTTTCGACAGGGCGGGAGACCCAGTACTTC. This gives the protein CASSVQALSTGRETQYF. Combining the CDR3 with reference TRBV9 and TRBJ2-5 gives the whole variable domain DSGVTQTPKHLITATGQRVTLRCSPRSGDLSVYWYQQSLDQGLQFLIQYYNGEERAKGNILERFSAQQFPDLHSELNLSSLELGDSALYFCASSVQALSTGRETQYFGPGTRLLVL.